These 20 T cell receptor beta chains share one sample of origin, sequenced in a study of memory CD4+ T cells and cytomegalovirus serostatus. The assay was immunoSEQ multiplex PCR, and TCRdb's table has in-frame clones only and misses some. The data contain under 35,000 clones, roughly three quarters of them singletons. The sort gate was single viable CD3+CD4+CD8-CD45RO+ cells for memory CD4+ T cells. The source material was memory CD4+ T cells from blood. The receptors stem from an adult in good health and CMV-seronegative.

This clone was counted a single time. The chain uses TRBV7-9 and TRBJ2-7; maybe TRBD1 (6 bases). This CDR3 contains 14 residues. The germline V gene has CDR1 SEHNR and CDR2 FQNEAQ (reference sequence). V was pared by 8 bases and J by 5 bases, with 19 bases between. The CDR3 nucleotides are TGTGCCAGCCGCCTCTTTAACGAGGGGGACGAGCAGTACTTC. Translation gives CASRLFNEGDEQYF.

The chain uses TRBV2 and TRBJ2-7; unclear D gene. From germline, CDR1 is SNHLY and CDR2 FYNNEI. The CDR3 sequence is 12 residues long. V lost 4 bases and J lost 6, with 10 bases in between. In DNA form, the CDR3 reads TGTGCCAGCAGTGCTCTCCGCGGCGAGCAGTACTTC. Translating it yields CASSALRGEQYF.

This chain connects TRBV6-1 to TRBJ2-5; 7 bases match TRBD1. Per germline, CDR1 MNHNS and CDR2 SASEGT. The V gene end was trimmed by 6 bases and the J gene end by 5 bases; junction bases not matched to a gene: 3. The CDR3 spans 12 residues. Here the CDR3 reads CASRQGLETQYF. CDR3 coding DNA: TGTGCCAGCAGACAGGGGCTCGAGACCCAGTACTTC.

The CDR3 region has the DNA TGTGCTAGTGTCCTATCTAGTGTTGGGACCCAGTACTTC. The encoded protein is CASVLSSVGTQYF. This chain joins TRBV12-5 and TRBJ2-5; D remains unclear. CDR3 length: 13 residues. V was clipped by 7 bases and J by 7 bases, with 16 bases between them. Germline-derived CDR1 and CDR2 are LGHNT and FRNRAP.

CDR3 sequence (DNA): TGTGCCAGCAGTTACCGGCGGGATGAAAAACTGTTTTTT. Encoded protein: CASSYRRDEKLFF. V gene TRBV6-5 combines with J gene TRBJ1-4, with D hard to call. CDR1 is MNHEY and CDR2 is SVGAGI in the germline V gene. Trimming removed 2 bases at V and 6 bases at J, with 7 bases between. The CDR3 covers 13 residues.

This clone was recorded once. The V call is TRBV19, the J call TRBJ1-2; 7 positions match TRBD1. Trimming removed 2 bases from V and 6 bases from J; junction bases left unmatched: 6. This CDR3 contains 14 residues. Germline CDR1 and CDR2: LNHDA and SQIVND (reference sequence). CDR3 nucleotide sequence: TGTGCCAGTAGTATACGTGACAGGGCTGATGGCTACACCTTC. This encodes CASSIRDRADGYTF.

The rearrangement links TRBV10-3 to TRBJ1-1; 8 bases align to TRBD1. Trimming cost V 0 bases and J 4 bases; bases outside gene matches: 4. Germline CDR1 reads ENHRY; CDR2 reads SYGVKD. The CDR3 contains 15 residues. The chain's CDR3 is CAISESRTGTTEAFF. CDR3 DNA: TGTGCCATCAGTGAGTCGAGGACAGGGACCACTGAAGCTTTCTTT.

V is TRBV18 and J is TRBJ1-3; D not certain. The CDR3 is 17 residues long. Between the trimmed V and J ends, which lost 2 bases and 0 bases, there was a span of 14 bases. CDR1 and CDR2 from the germline V gene are KGHSH and LQKENI. This CDR3 is CASSPYQSTSSGNTIYF. The CDR3 DNA is TGTGCCAGCTCACCATACCAATCCACGAGCTCTGGAAACACCATATATTTT.

This sequence joins TRBV11-3 and TRBJ2-1; TRBD1 aligns across 8 bases. This CDR3 contains 13 residues. V was clipped by 5 bases and J by 8 bases; unmatched bases: 5. Germline CDR1 reads SGHNT; CDR2 reads YENEEA. In DNA, the CDR3 is TGTGCCAGCAGCGTCGGACAGGGCGATGAGCAGTTCTTC. It encodes CASSVGQGDEQFF.

Only a few counts were recorded for this clone. J is TRBJ1-1 and V is TRBV10-3; weak D call: TRBD1 (6 bases). V lost 6 bases, J lost 6 bases, and 14 bases lay in between. The CDR3 sequence is 13 residues long. The germline V gene has CDR1 ENHRY and CDR2 SYGVKD. In nucleotides, the CDR3 is TGTGCCATCAGACCCGACAGGATCGCTGAAGCTTTCTTT. Translation: CAIRPDRIAEAFF.

The genes are TRBV9 and TRBJ2-2; the D is unclear. This CDR3 has 14 amino acids. Germline values: CDR1 SGDLS, CDR2 YYNGEE. V lost 0 bases and J lost 1, with 4 bases in between. The CDR3 nucleotides are TGTGCCAGCAGCGTAGATTGGAACACCGGGGAGCTGTTTTTT. This sequence encodes CASSVDWNTGELFF.

The genes are TRBV9 and TRBJ2-1, with 7 bases identical to TRBD1. V trimming: 5 bases; J trimming: 3 bases; junction bases outside the gene matches: 8. The germline V gene has CDR1 SGDLS and CDR2 YYNGEE. The CDR3 loop spans 15 amino acids. Here the CDR3 reads CASSYDGTDYNEQFF. CDR3 bases: TGTGCCAGCAGTTATGACGGGACAGACTACAATGAGCAGTTCTTC.

This rearrangement joins TRBV10-2 to TRBJ2-7, with 8 bases aligning to TRBD1. Germline V CDR1 and CDR2: WSHSY, SAAADI. The trim removed 6 bases at V and 2 bases at J, leaving 12 bases unmatched. The CDR3 contains 16 residues. This CDR3 reads CASRADRTGSTYEQYF. CDR3 in DNA: TGCGCCAGCAGGGCAGACCGGACAGGGAGCACCTACGAGCAGTACTTC.

The chain combines TRBV2 with TRBJ1-1, with TRBD1 matching over 7 bases. The CDR3 runs 13 residues. V shed 3 bases and J 5 bases; nucleotides not matched to a gene: 3. Germline CDR1 and CDR2: SNHLY and FYNNEI. The DNA for the CDR3 is TGTGCCAGCAGTGAGGCAGGGGGAACTGAAGCTTTCTTT. It yields the protein CASSEAGGTEAFF.

By sample fraction, this clone is medium-sized. The genes are TRBV5-6 and TRBJ1-2, with a tentative D call TRBD1 (5 bases). Trimming pared 7 bases from V and 4 bases from J, leaving 17 bases between. Germline CDR1 is SGHDT and CDR2 is YYEEEE. This CDR3 comprises 14 residues. The CDR3 DNA reads TGTGCCAGCGGATACAGGATGACGGGCTATGGCTACACCTTC. It yields the protein CASGYRMTGYGYTF.

The gene calls are TRBV25-1 and TRBJ2-2, with D hard to call. Trimming took 7 bases from V and 9 from J, leaving 15 bases between them. Germline V gives CDR1 MGHDK, CDR2 SYGVNS. CDR3 length: 13 residues. The DNA of the CDR3 is TGTGCCAGCACCTACATGGGTGACAGGGAGCTGTTTTTT. Translation gives CASTYMGDRELFF.

V is TRBV27 and J is TRBJ1-1, with 8 bases that match TRBD1. The CDR3 sequence is 15 residues long. With 2 bases clipped from V and 5 bases from J, the junction kept 7 bases outside the gene matches. CDR1 and CDR2 from the germline V gene are MNHEY and SMNVEV (reference sequence). The CDR3 DNA reads TGTGCCAGCAGTTTAACCCTGAGACAGGGGACTGAAGCTTTCTTT. This encodes CASSLTLRQGTEAFF.

The gene calls are TRBV7-2 and TRBJ2-1; D uncertain. Germline V CDR1 and CDR2: SGHTA, FQGNSA. The V gene lost 1 base and the J gene lost 6 bases, with 7 bases spanning the gap. The CDR3 totals 13 residues. DNA of the CDR3: TGTGCCAGCAGCTTAGGCCTAGGCAATGAGCAGTTCTTC. Translation gives CASSLGLGNEQFF.

Worth noting for this clone: Distinct nucleotide sequences in the sample also encode this CDR3. The chain uses TRBV7-9 and TRBJ1-4; 8 positions agree with TRBD1. V was pared by 3 bases and J by 7 bases, with 4 bases of the junction left unmatched. Germline loops: CDR1 SEHNR, CDR2 FQNEAQ (reference sequence). The CDR3 has 14 residues. This chain's CDR3 is CASSLQGAVEKLFF. Here the CDR3 DNA reads TGTGCCAGCAGCTTGCAGGGGGCAGTTGAAAAACTGTTTTTT.

The rearrangement joins TRBV2 to TRBJ1-1; 7 bases map to TRBD1. The germline gives CDR1 SNHLY, CDR2 FYNNEI. The V segment lost 8 bases and the J segment 0 bases; nucleotides outside the gene matches: 6. This CDR3 is built from 14 residues. The CDR3 is CASLQQGLNTEAFF. CDR3 sequence (DNA): TGTGCCAGCCTCCAACAGGGGTTGAACACTGAAGCTTTCTTT. Combining the CDR3 with reference TRBV2 and TRBJ1-1 gives the whole variable domain EPEVTQTPSHQVTQMGQEVILRCVPISNHLYFYWYRQILGQKVEFLVSFYNNEISEKSEIFDDQFSVERPDGSNFTLKIRSTKLEDSAMYFCASLQQGLNTEAFFGQGTRLTVV.